A selection of T cell receptor beta chains follows, all from one sample in a study of blood T cell repertoires in COVID-19. Only in-frame clones appear in the TCRdb table, and some are missing; sequencing was by immunoSEQ multiplex PCR. The table has around 150,000 clones, approximately 85% seen once. Sequences were obtained from peripheral blood. The source of these receptors is an older woman with COVID-19, enrolled during active disease. The conserved cysteine and the conserved F or W are not part of the CDR3 here. Each record gives: J gene, V gene, D gene, CDR3 protein. D genes are given only for firm matches.

J gene: TRBJ1-3; V gene: TRBV6-2/TRBV6-3; D gene: -; CDR3 protein: ASSYSRAAGNTIY
J gene: TRBJ2-1; V gene: TRBV14; D gene: TRBD2; CDR3 protein: ASSQAYLAGGNNEQF
J gene: TRBJ1-5; V gene: TRBV27; D gene: -; CDR3 protein: ASSFREGGNQPQH
J gene: TRBJ2-2; V gene: TRBV21-1; D gene: -; CDR3 protein: ASSAPGTGAGELF
J gene: TRBJ2-2; V gene: TRBV19; D gene: -; CDR3 protein: ASSIGQINTGELF
J gene: TRBJ1-6; V gene: TRBV4-1; D gene: -; CDR3 protein: ASSQDLTGQTSSYNSPLH
J gene: TRBJ2-5; V gene: TRBV6-5; D gene: -; CDR3 protein: ASIRTEGETQY
J gene: TRBJ2-2; V gene: TRBV5-1; D gene: -; CDR3 protein: ASSLVPQNTGELF
J gene: TRBJ2-3; V gene: TRBV30; D gene: -; CDR3 protein: AWRARDTQY
J gene: TRBJ1-1; V gene: TRBV19; D gene: -; CDR3 protein: ASSVVGRRAEAF
J gene: TRBJ2-1; V gene: TRBV11-2; D gene: TRBD2; CDR3 protein: ASSLRGLAGSSYNEQF